A selection of T cell receptor beta chains follows, all from one sample in a study of cytomegalovirus exposure and HLA in healthy donors. The assay was immunoSEQ multiplex PCR, and TCRdb's table has in-frame clones only and misses some. The sample shows approximately 97,000 clones, 93% of them seen only once. The sequenced sample was PBMCs. These receptors all stem from a young woman in good health and CMV-seropositive. Each CDR3 is given with its conserved first and last residue. D genes are given only for firm matches. Size tells how often a clone was seen (once, few, many) or the class of an expanded clone, and some rows leave it out.

j_call: TRBJ2-5
v_call: TRBV6-6
clone_size: NA
d_call: NA
cdr3_nt: TGTGCCAGCAGCTCGGCAGGGCGGCGGCAAGAGACCCAGTACTTC
cdr3_aa: CASSSAGRRQETQYF

j_call: TRBJ2-7
v_call: TRBV30
clone_size: NA
d_call: NA
cdr3_nt: TGTGCCTGGGGTCGTGCGTCCTACGAGCAGTACTTC
cdr3_aa: CAWGRASYEQYF

j_call: TRBJ1-4
v_call: TRBV7-9
clone_size: NA
d_call: NA
cdr3_nt: TGTGCCAGCAGCTTATTATCGGGGGTTGGGGAAAAACTGTTTTTT
cdr3_aa: CASSLLSGVGEKLFF

j_call: TRBJ2-1
v_call: TRBV13
clone_size: NA
d_call: TRBD2
cdr3_nt: TGTGCCAGCAGTCAAAGGGGACGAGGGTGGCTAGCGGGATGGAATGAGCAGTTCTTC
cdr3_aa: CASSQRGRGWLAGWNEQFF

j_call: TRBJ1-2
v_call: TRBV7-9
clone_size: NA
d_call: NA
cdr3_nt: TGTGCCAGCAGCAGAAGCCCCGCGATTTATGGCTACACCTTC
cdr3_aa: CASSRSPAIYGYTF

j_call: TRBJ2-7
v_call: TRBV6-1
clone_size: NA
d_call: NA
cdr3_nt: TGTGCCAGCAGTGAAATCGGGGGACCAACCTACGAGCAGTACTTC
cdr3_aa: CASSEIGGPTYEQYF

j_call: TRBJ1-1
v_call: TRBV4-3
clone_size: few
d_call: NA
cdr3_nt: TGCGCCAGCAGCCAAGACCAGTGGACAGAAATGACTGAAGCTTTCTTT
cdr3_aa: CASSQDQWTEMTEAFF

j_call: TRBJ1-2
v_call: TRBV7-2
clone_size: NA
d_call: NA
cdr3_nt: TGTGCCAGCAGCTTAGGTATCTCGGCGGGCTATGGCTACACCTTC
cdr3_aa: CASSLGISAGYGYTF

j_call: TRBJ2-1
v_call: TRBV4-3
clone_size: NA
d_call: TRBD2
cdr3_nt: TGCGCCAGCAGAAATAGCGGGAGGGAGCAGTTCTTC
cdr3_aa: CASRNSGREQFF

j_call: TRBJ1-2
v_call: TRBV19
clone_size: NA
d_call: NA
cdr3_nt: TGTGCCAGTAGTATCCCGACAGATCTCGCTAAGGGCTACACCTTC
cdr3_aa: CASSIPTDLAKGYTF

j_call: TRBJ1-1
v_call: TRBV15
clone_size: NA
d_call: NA
cdr3_nt: TGTGCCACCAGCGGATATCTTCGCGGGCCCAAGATTGGGACTGAAGCTTTCTTT
cdr3_aa: CATSGYLRGPKIGTEAFF

j_call: TRBJ2-1
v_call: TRBV28
clone_size: NA
d_call: NA
cdr3_nt: TGTGCCAGCAGTTTAGGGGGCCTAGCCAATGAGCAGTTCTTC
cdr3_aa: CASSLGGLANEQFF

j_call: TRBJ2-1
v_call: TRBV19
clone_size: NA
d_call: TRBD2
cdr3_nt: TGTGCCAGTAGTATAGACACGCTAGCGGGACCCTACAATGAGCAGTTCTTC
cdr3_aa: CASSIDTLAGPYNEQFF

j_call: TRBJ2-7
v_call: TRBV5-4
clone_size: NA
d_call: TRBD2
cdr3_nt: TGTGCCAGCAGGCCCCGGGGAGGGGATCCCTACGAGCAGTACTTC
cdr3_aa: CASRPRGGDPYEQYF

j_call: TRBJ2-1
v_call: TRBV5-4
clone_size: NA
d_call: NA
cdr3_nt: TGTGCCAGCAGCTTGGGGTACGGGTTGGTTGAGCAGTTCTTC
cdr3_aa: CASSLGYGLVEQFF

j_call: TRBJ2-3
v_call: TRBV7-6
clone_size: NA
d_call: TRBD1
cdr3_nt: TGTGCCAGCAGCGGAGACAGGGGCACAGATACGCAGTATTTT
cdr3_aa: CASSGDRGTDTQYF

j_call: TRBJ2-7
v_call: TRBV7-9
clone_size: NA
d_call: NA
cdr3_nt: TGTGCCAGCAGCTTAGCCACTGCGGGGCGGGGAAAGTCCTACGAGCAGTACTTC
cdr3_aa: CASSLATAGRGKSYEQYF

j_call: TRBJ2-1
v_call: TRBV7-3
clone_size: once
d_call: TRBD2
cdr3_nt: TGTGCCAGCAGCCCTACTAGCGGGAGGAGCAATGAGCAGTTCTTC
cdr3_aa: CASSPTSGRSNEQFF

j_call: TRBJ1-1
v_call: TRBV16
clone_size: NA
d_call: NA
cdr3_nt: TGTGCCAGCAGCCAATCTGCGTTTGGGAACACTGAAGCTTTCTTT
cdr3_aa: CASSQSAFGNTEAFF

j_call: TRBJ1-1
v_call: TRBV28
clone_size: NA
d_call: TRBD1
cdr3_nt: TGTGCCAGCAGTTCGGACAGGGAGGACACTGAAGCTTTCTTT
cdr3_aa: CASSSDREDTEAFF

j_call: TRBJ2-1
v_call: TRBV19
clone_size: few
d_call: NA
cdr3_nt: TGTGCCAGTACCCCGACGGGCTCCTACAATGAGCAGTTCTTC
cdr3_aa: CASTPTGSYNEQFF

j_call: TRBJ2-1
v_call: TRBV5-6
clone_size: NA
d_call: TRBD2
cdr3_nt: TGTGCCAGCAGGATCCCCGAGGTCCGACTAGCGGGAGAGTTCAATGAGCAGTTCTTC
cdr3_aa: CASRIPEVRLAGEFNEQFF

j_call: TRBJ1-5
v_call: TRBV28
clone_size: NA
d_call: NA
cdr3_nt: TGTGCCAGCAGTTTAGATGGACGGGGGAATCAGCCCCAGCATTTT
cdr3_aa: CASSLDGRGNQPQHF

j_call: TRBJ1-5
v_call: TRBV30
clone_size: NA
d_call: NA
cdr3_nt: TGTGCCCAGTCGACAGGTAGCAATCAGCCCCAGCATTTT
cdr3_aa: CAQSTGSNQPQHF

j_call: TRBJ2-7
v_call: TRBV5-5
clone_size: NA
d_call: NA
cdr3_nt: TGTGCCAGCAGCTTGTTGATTCAGGGCGAGCAGTACTTC
cdr3_aa: CASSLLIQGEQYF

j_call: TRBJ2-6
v_call: TRBV5-1
clone_size: once
d_call: NA
cdr3_nt: TGCGCCAGCAGCTTGGTGAGCTCTGGGGCCAACGTCCTGACTTTC
cdr3_aa: CASSLVSSGANVLTF

j_call: TRBJ2-1
v_call: TRBV19
clone_size: NA
d_call: TRBD1
cdr3_nt: TGTGCCAGTAGTGGCCAGGGACAGTCCTACAATGAGCAGTTCTTC
cdr3_aa: CASSGQGQSYNEQFF

j_call: TRBJ2-3
v_call: TRBV5-1
clone_size: NA
d_call: TRBD2
cdr3_nt: TGCGCCAGCAGCGGAGGACTAGCGGGAGTGTCAGATACGCAGTATTTT
cdr3_aa: CASSGGLAGVSDTQYF

j_call: TRBJ2-5
v_call: TRBV6-5
clone_size: NA
d_call: NA
cdr3_nt: TGTGCCAGCGGTACAGGGACGCTAGAGACCCAGTACTTC
cdr3_aa: CASGTGTLETQYF